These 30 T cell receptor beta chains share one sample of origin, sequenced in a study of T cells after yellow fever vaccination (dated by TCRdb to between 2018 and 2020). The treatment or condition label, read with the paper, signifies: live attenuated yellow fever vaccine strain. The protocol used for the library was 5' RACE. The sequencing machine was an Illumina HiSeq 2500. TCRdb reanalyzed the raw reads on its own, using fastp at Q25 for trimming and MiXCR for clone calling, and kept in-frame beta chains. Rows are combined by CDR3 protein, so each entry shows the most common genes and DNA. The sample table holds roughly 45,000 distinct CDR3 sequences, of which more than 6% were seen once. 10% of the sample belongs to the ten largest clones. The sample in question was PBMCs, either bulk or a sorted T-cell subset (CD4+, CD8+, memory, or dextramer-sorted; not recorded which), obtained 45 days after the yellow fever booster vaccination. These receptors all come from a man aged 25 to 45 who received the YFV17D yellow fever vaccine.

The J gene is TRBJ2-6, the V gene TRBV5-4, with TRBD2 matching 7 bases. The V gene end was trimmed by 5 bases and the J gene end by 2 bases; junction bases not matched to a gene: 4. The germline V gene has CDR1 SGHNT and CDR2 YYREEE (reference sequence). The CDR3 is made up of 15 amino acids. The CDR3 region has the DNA TGTGCCAGCAGTCGCAGCGGGACTGGGGCCAACGTCCTGACTTTC. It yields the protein CASSRSGTGANVLTF.

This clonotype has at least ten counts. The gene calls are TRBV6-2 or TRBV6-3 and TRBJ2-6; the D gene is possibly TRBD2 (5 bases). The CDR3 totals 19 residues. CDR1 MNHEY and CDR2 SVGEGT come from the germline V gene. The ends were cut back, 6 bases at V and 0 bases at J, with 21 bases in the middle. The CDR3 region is CASSSLFERGYSGANVLTF. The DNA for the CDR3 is TGTGCCAGCAGCTCTCTCTTTGAGAGAGGGTACTCTGGGGCCAACGTCCTGACTTTC.

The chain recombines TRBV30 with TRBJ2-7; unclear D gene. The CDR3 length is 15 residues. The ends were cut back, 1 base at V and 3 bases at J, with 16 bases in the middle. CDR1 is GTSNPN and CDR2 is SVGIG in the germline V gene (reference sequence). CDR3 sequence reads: CAWSDLRAGNYEQYF. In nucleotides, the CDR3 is TGTGCCTGGAGTGACCTCCGCGCCGGAAACTACGAGCAGTACTTC. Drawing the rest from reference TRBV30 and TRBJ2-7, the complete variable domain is SQTIHQWPATLVQPVGSPLSLECTVEGTSNPNLYWYRQAAGRGLQLLFYSVGIGQISSEVPQNLSASRPQDRQFILSSKKLLLSDSGFYLCAWSDLRAGNYEQYFGPGTRLTVT.

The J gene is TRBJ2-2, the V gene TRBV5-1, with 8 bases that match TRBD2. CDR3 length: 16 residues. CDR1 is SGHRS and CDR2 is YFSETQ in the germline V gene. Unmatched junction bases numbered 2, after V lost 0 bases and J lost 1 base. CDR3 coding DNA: TGCGCCAGCAGCTTGGCCACTAGCGGGAACACCGGGGAGCTGTTTTTT. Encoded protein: CASSLATSGNTGELFF.

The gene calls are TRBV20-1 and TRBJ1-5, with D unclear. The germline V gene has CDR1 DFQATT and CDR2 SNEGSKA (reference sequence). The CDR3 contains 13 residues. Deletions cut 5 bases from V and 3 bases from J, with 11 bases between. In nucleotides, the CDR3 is TGCAGTGCTTCGATCCGACCCAATCAGCCCCAGCATTTT. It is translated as CSASIRPNQPQHF.

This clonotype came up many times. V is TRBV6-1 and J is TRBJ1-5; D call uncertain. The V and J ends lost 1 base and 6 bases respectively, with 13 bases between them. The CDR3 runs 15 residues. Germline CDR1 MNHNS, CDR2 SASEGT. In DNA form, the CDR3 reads TGTGCCAGCAGTGAAGACGGTAGGACGGCTCAGCCCCAGCATTTT. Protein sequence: CASSEDGRTAQPQHF.

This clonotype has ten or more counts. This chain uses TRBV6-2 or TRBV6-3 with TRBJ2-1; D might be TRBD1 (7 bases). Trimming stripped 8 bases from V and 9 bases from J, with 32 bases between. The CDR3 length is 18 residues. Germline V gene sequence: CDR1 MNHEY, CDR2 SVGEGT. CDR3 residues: CASGGNLFASLRDSEQFF. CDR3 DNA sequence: TGTGCCAGCGGGGGGAACTTGTTTGCTAGCCTTAGGGACAGTGAGCAGTTCTTC.

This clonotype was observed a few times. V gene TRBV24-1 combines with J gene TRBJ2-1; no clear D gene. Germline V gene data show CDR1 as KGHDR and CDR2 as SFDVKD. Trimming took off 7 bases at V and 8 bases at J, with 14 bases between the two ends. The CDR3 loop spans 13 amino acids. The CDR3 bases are TGTGCCACCAGCCTACGTGAAGGATATGAGCAGTTCTTC. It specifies CATSLREGYEQFF.

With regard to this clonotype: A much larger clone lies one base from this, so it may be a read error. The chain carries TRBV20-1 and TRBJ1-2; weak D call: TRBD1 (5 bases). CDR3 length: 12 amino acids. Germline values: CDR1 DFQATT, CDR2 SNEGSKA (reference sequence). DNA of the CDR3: TGCAGTTCTAGTAGGGACGGCTATGGCTACACCTTC. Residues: CSSSRDGYGYTF.

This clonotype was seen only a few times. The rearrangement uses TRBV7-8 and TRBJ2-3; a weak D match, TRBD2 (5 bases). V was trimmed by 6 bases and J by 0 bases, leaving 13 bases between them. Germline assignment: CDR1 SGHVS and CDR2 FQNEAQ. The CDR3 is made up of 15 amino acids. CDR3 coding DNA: TGTGCCAGCAGTTCAAGGGAGTCTAGCACAGATACGCAGTATTTT. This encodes CASSSRESSTDTQYF.

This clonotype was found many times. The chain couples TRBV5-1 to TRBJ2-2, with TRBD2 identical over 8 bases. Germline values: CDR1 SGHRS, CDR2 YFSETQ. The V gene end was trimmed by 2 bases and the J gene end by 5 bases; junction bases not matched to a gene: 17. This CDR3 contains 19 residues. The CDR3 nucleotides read TGCGCCAGCAGCTTCGTGAATCCAGCGGGAGTGTCGAGTACCGGGGAGCTGTTTTTT. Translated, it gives CASSFVNPAGVSSTGELFF.

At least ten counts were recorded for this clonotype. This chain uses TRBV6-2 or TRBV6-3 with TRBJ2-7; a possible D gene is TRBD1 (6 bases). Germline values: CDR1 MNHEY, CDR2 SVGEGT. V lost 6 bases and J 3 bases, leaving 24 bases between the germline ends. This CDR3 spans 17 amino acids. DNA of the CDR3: TGTGCCAGCAGGCGCTACATCAAGACAGGCCTAAACTACGAGCAGTACTTC. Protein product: CASRRYIKTGLNYEQYF.

The CDR3 DNA is TGTGCCAGCAGCTTAGGCCGGACCCAGTACTTC. Its translation: CASSLGRTQYF. The chain couples TRBV11-2 to TRBJ2-5, with D unresolved. From germline, CDR1 is SGHAT and CDR2 FQNNGV. V dropped 1 base and J dropped 7 bases, with 4 bases sitting between them. The CDR3 length is 11 residues.

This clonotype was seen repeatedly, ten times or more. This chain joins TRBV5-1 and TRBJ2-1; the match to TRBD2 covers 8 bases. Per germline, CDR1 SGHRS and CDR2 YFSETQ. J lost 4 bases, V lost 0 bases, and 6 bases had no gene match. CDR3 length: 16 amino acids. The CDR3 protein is CASSLVPGRAYNEQFF. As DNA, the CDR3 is TGCGCCAGCAGCTTGGTTCCCGGGAGGGCTTACAATGAGCAGTTCTTC.

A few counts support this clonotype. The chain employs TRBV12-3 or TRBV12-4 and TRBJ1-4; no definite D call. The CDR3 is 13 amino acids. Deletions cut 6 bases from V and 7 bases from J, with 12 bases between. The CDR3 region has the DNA TGTGCCAGCAGGGGGAGTTTCGGTGAAAAACTGTTTTTT. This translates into CASRGSFGEKLFF.

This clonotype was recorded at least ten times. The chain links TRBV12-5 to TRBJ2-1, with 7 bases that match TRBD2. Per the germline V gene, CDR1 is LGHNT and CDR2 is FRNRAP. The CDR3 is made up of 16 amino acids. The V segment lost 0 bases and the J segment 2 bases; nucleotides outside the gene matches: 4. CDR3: CASGLVLGLAYNEQFF. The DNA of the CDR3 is TGTGCTAGTGGTTTGGTACTAGGACTAGCCTACAATGAGCAGTTCTTC.

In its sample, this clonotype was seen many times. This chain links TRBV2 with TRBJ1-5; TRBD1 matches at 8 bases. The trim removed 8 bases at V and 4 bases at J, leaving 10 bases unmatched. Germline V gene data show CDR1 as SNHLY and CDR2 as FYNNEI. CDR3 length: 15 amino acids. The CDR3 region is CASAGTGAPNQPQHF. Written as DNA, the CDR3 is TGTGCCAGCGCCGGGACAGGTGCCCCTAATCAGCCCCAGCATTTT.

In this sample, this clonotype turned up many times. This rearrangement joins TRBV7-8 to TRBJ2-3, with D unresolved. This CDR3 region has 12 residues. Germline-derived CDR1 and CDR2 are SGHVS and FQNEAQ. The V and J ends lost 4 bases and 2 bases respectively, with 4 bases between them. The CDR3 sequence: CASSYYTDTQYF. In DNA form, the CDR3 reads TGTGCCAGCAGCTACTACACAGATACGCAGTATTTT.

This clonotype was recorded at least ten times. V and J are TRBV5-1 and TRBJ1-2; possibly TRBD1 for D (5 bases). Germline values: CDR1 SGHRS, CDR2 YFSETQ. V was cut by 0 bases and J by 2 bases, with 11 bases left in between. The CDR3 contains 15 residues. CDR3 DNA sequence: TGCGCCAGCAGCTTGGGTGGAGGGACCAACTATGGCTACACCTTC. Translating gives CASSLGGGTNYGYTF.

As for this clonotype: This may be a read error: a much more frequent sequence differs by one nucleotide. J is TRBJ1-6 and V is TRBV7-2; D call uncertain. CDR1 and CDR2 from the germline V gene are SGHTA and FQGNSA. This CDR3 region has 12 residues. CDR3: CASSPPNSRLHF. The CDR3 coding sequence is TGTGCCAGCAGCCCCCCAAATTCACGCCTCCACTTT.

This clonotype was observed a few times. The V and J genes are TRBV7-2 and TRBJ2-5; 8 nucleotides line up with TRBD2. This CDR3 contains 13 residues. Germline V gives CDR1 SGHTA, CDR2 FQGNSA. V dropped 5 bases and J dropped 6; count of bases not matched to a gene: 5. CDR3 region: CASSLLADKTQYF. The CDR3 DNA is TGTGCCAGCAGCCTACTAGCGGATAAGACCCAGTACTTC.

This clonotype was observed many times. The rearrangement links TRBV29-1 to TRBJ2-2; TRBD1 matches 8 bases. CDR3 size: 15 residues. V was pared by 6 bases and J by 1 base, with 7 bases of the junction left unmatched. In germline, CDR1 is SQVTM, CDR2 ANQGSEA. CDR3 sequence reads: CSVVPGQVNTGELFF. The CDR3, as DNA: TGCAGCGTAGTCCCGGGACAGGTGAACACCGGGGAGCTGTTTTTT.

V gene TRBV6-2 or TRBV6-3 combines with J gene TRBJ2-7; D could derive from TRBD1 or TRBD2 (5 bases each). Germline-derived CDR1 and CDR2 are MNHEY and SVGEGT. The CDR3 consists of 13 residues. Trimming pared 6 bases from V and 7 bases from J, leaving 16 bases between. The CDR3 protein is CASSGTPAPEQYF. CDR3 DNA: TGTGCCAGCAGCGGGACCCCCGCTCCAGAGCAGTACTTC.

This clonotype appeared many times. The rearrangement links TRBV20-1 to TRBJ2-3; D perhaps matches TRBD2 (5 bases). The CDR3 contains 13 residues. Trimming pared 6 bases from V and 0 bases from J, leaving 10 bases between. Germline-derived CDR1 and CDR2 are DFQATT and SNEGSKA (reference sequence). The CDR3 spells CSARRGSTDTQYF. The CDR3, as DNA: TGCAGTGCGCGCCGCGGGAGCACAGATACGCAGTATTTT.

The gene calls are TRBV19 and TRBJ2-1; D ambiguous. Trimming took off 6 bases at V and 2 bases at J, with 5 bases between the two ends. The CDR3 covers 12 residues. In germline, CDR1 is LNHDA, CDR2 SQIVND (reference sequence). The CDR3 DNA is TGTGCCAGTAGAGACACCTACAATGAGCAGTTCTTC. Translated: CASRDTYNEQFF. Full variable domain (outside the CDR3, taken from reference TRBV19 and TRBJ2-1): DGGITQSPKYLFRKEGQNVTLSCEQNLNHDAMYWYRQDPGQGLRLIYYSQIVNDFQKGDIAEGYSVSREKKESFPLTVTSAQKNPTAFYLCASRDTYNEQFFGPGTRLTVL.

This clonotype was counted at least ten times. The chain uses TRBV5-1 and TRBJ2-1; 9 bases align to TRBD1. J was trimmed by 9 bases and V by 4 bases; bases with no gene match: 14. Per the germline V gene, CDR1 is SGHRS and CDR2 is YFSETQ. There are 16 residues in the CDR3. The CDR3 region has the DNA TGCGCCAGCAGCCCGGACAGGGGTTCCCCAGGAGGTGAGCAGTTCTTC. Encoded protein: CASSPDRGSPGGEQFF.

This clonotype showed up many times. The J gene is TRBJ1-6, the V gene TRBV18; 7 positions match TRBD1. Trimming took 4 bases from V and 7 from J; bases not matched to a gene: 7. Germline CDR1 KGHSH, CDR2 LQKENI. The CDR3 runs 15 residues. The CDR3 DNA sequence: TGTGCCAGCTCACTCAGGGGGGTTACGAATTCACCCCTCCACTTT. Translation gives CASSLRGVTNSPLHF.

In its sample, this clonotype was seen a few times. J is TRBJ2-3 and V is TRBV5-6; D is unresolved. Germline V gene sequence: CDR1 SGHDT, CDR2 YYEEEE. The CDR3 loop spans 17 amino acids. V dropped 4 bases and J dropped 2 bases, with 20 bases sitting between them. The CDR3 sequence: CASSPPRRTFYTDTQYF. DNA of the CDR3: TGTGCCAGCAGCCCCCCCAGAAGGACCTTCTACACAGATACGCAGTATTTT.

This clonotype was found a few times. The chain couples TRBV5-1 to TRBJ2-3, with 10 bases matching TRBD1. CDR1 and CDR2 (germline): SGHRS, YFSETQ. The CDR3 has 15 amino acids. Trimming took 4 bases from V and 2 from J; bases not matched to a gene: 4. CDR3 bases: TGCGCCAGCAGCCGCGGGACAGGGGCCACAGATACGCAGTATTTT. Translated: CASSRGTGATDTQYF.

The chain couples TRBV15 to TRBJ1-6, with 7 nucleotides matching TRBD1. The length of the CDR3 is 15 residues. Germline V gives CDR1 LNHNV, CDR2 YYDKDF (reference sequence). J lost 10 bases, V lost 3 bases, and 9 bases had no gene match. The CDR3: CATSRDQGGGSPLHF. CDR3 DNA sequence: TGTGCCACCAGCAGGGACCAGGGGGGAGGGTCACCCCTCCACTTT.